The TCR beta chain described here comes from a study of blood T cells in healthy people across ages. Every sample yielded at least 7 million isolated PBMCs. Primers used in a second PCR of roughly 6 to 12 cycles were a sample-barcoded 5' primer and a J-beta primer mix. TCRdb fed the 5' RACE reads into MiXCR, producing one record per CDR3 protein. The sample includes 540,000 or so distinct CDR3 sequences, approximately 25% of them seen just once. Trimming cost V 4 bases and J 7 bases, with 19 bases left between them. This CDR3 is 15 amino acids long. Germline lookup yields CDR1 SGHTA and CDR2 FQGNSA. This clonotype has a handful of counts.

The origin of this receptor is a woman in her sixties or seventies in good health. The chain carries TRBV7-2 and TRBJ1-2; unclear D gene. Sequencing used blood. The CDR3 DNA sequence: TGTGCCAGCAGCTCTATTCGGACTGGACTCGGTGGCTACACCTTC. Translated, it gives CASSSIRTGLGGYTF. Based on the CDR3 plus reference TRBV7-2 and TRBJ1-2, the full variable domain is GAGVSQSPSNKVTEKGKDVELRCDPISGHTALYWYRQSLGQGLEFLIYFQGNSAPDKSGLPSDRFSAERTGGSVSTLTIQRTQQEDSAVYLCASSSIRTGLGGYTFGSGTRLTVV.